This T cell receptor beta chain is from a study of cytomegalovirus exposure and HLA in healthy donors. At collection, donors were nominally healthy, but unrecorded immune exposures were probable. This PCR relied on a set of 60 Vbeta primers and 13 Jbeta primers. Libraries were prepared by immunoSEQ multiplex PCR; TCRdb keeps only in-frame clonotypes and omits some of them. This sample has roughly 73,000 clones; about 80% occur once, and the top ten carry approximately 3.4%. Study-level points and caveats: Cytomegalovirus association was assigned to approximately 160 TCR beta chains.

V lost 1 base, J lost 11 bases, and 12 bases lay in between. The V gene's germline CDR1 is MGHRA and CDR2 YSYEKL. The CDR3 has 13 amino acids. Points on this clone: No antigen is known for it.

The source is a man between 40 and 49 years old in good health and CMV-seronegative. The sample consisted of PBMCs. The chain combines TRBV4-1 with TRBJ2-1; maybe TRBD2 (5 bases). The CDR3 spells CASSQGGLRKQFF. The CDR3 coding sequence is TGCGCCAGCAGCCAAGGCGGGCTCCGGAAGCAGTTCTTC.